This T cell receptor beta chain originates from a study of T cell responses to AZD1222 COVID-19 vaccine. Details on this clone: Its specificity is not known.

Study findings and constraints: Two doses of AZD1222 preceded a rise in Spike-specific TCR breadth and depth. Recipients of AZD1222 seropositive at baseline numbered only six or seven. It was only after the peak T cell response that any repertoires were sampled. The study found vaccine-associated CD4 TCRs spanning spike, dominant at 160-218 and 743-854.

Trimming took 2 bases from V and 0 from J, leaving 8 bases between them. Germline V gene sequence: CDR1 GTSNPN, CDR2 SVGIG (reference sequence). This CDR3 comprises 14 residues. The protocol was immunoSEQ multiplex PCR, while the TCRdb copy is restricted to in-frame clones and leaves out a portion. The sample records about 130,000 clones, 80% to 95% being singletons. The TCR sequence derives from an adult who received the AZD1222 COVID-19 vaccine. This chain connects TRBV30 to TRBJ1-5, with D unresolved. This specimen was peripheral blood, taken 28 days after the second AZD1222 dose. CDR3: CAWSLADSNQPQHF. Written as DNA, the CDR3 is TGTGCCTGGAGTTTGGCAGATAGCAATCAGCCCCAGCATTTT.